A selection of T cell receptor beta chains follows, all from one sample in a study of Graves' ophthalmopathy and Graves' hyperthyroidism. TCRdb called the multiplex PCR reads again in MiXCR, with one record for every CDR3 protein. The sample has approximately 1.2 million distinct CDR3 sequences; roughly two fifths are singletons. The sample was peripheral blood or thyroid tissue (not recorded which). The receptors come from an adult man with Graves' hyperthyroidism. CDR3s include the opening cysteine and the closing phenylalanine or tryptophan. The D gene is left open where the match is weak. Clone size is given for some rows only: seen once, a few or many times, or a class if the clone is expanded.

size	V	J	D	DNA	CDR3
few	TRBV14	TRBJ2-7	.	TGTGCCAGCAGCCGCAGGGACCCCTCCTACGAGCAGTACTTC	CASSRRDPSYEQYF
many	TRBV6-5	TRBJ1-1	.	TGTGCCAGCAGTTACTCCTCGACTCGAACTGAAGCTTTCTTT	CASSYSSTRTEAFF
many	TRBV25-1	TRBJ2-2	TRBD1	TGTGCCAGCAGAGACTTAACAGGGGGCGTTTTGGGGGAGCTGTTTTTT	CASRDLTGGVLGELFF
.	TRBV4-1	TRBJ2-3	.	TGCGCCAGCAGCCAAAGGGACATTAGCAATCAGCCCCAGTATTTT	CASSQRDISNQPQYF
.	TRBV9	TRBJ2-5	.	TGTGCCAGCAGCGGGACCGGGACAGAGACCCAGTACTTC	CASSGTGTETQYF
few	TRBV6-2/TRBV6-3	TRBJ1-1	TRBD1	TGTGCCAGCAGGACGATAGAACAGGGGGCTGAAGCTTTCTTT	CASRTIEQGAEAFF
once	TRBV7-9	TRBJ1-2	.	TGTGCCAGCAGCGCCAGTAACCCGGGACTGAGTAATGGCTACACCTTC	CASSASNPGLSNGYTF
many	TRBV9	TRBJ2-5	TRBD1	TGTGCCAGCAGCGTTGGGGACAGGGAGGAAGAGACCCAGTACTTC	CASSVGDREEETQYF
.	TRBV5-6	TRBJ2-7	TRBD1	TGTGCCAGCAGCTTGGGGGTGGACAGGGGACAGTACGAGCAGTACTTC	CASSLGVDRGQYEQYF
.	TRBV6-6	TRBJ1-2	.	TGTGCCAGCAGTGAAACTGCTGGCTACACCTTC	CASSETAGYTF
many	TRBV6-5	TRBJ1-5	.	TGTGCCAGCAGTTACCTAGGTCCCAATCAGCCCCAGCATTTT	CASSYLGPNQPQHF
.	TRBV20-1	TRBJ1-5	TRBD1	TGCAGTGCTAGGAACAGGGGTGGCCAGCCCCAGCATTTT	CSARNRGGQPQHF
.	TRBV15	TRBJ2-2	TRBD1	TGTGCCACCAGCAGAGGCGAGGACAGGGTGTACGCCGGGGAGCTGTTTTTT	CATSRGEDRVYAGELFF
many	TRBV5-1	TRBJ1-2	TRBD1	TGCGCCAGCAGCTTGGGAGCGAGACAGGGGGATGGCTACACCTTC	CASSLGARQGDGYTF
.	TRBV10-3	TRBJ2-7	.	TGTGCCAGCACCGGAGACCTCTACGAGCAGTACTTC	CASTGDLYEQYF
.	TRBV29-1	TRBJ1-2	.	TGCAGCGTTGAAGATATACCAACTCGTGGCTACACCTTC	CSVEDIPTRGYTF
.	TRBV20-1	TRBJ2-7	TRBD1	TGCAGTGCTAGAGATAAGATGGAGACAGGGCATTGGGAGCAGTACTTC	CSARDKMETGHWEQYF
many	TRBV29-1	TRBJ2-7	TRBD1	TGCAGCGTGACGAAAACCGGGACAGGGAAGAACGAGCAGTACTTC	CSVTKTGTGKNEQYF
many	TRBV20-1	TRBJ1-6	.	TGCAGTGCTGTGGGGAGCAACTATAATTCACCCCTCCACTTT	CSAVGSNYNSPLHF
many	TRBV7-6	TRBJ2-5	TRBD1	TGTGCCAGCAGCCCGGCCGGGACAGGGGGCGCAAAGGGCCAAGAGACCCAGTACTTC	CASSPAGTGGAKGQETQYF
many	TRBV7-2	TRBJ2-7	.	TGTGCCAGCAGTATCCTAGCTCCCTACGAGCAGTACTTC	CASSILAPYEQYF
.	TRBV4-3	TRBJ2-5	TRBD1	TGCGCCAGCAGTCCTGACAGGGGGTATATGGAGACCCAGTACTTC	CASSPDRGYMETQYF
few	TRBV11-2	TRBJ1-6	.	TGTGCCAGCAGCCAGGCGGAATCACCCCTCCACTTT	CASSQAESPLHF
.	TRBV10-3	TRBJ1-2	TRBD1	TGTGCCATCAGCGGACAGGGAGGGCTTGGCTACACCTTC	CAISGQGGLGYTF
many	TRBV29-1	TRBJ2-7	TRBD2	TGCAGCGCGGGGACTAGCTACGAGCAGTACTTC	CSAGTSYEQYF
.	TRBV7-6	TRBJ1-2	TRBD1	TGTGCCAGCAGCCTGGGACAGGGGATTCCCAGCTACACCTTC	CASSLGQGIPSYTF
many	TRBV29-1	TRBJ2-2	.	TGCAGCGCCAGCCGAACCTCCGGGGAGCTGTTTTTT	CSASRTSGELFF
.	TRBV29-1	TRBJ1-4	TRBD1	TGCAGCGCCCGACAGGGGGGAGGCAGTGAAAAACTGTTTTTT	CSARQGGGSEKLFF
.	TRBV7-8	TRBJ1-5	.	TGTGCCAGCAGCGCAACTCGGACCGGTTATCAGCCCCAGCATTTT	CASSATRTGYQPQHF
.	TRBV19	TRBJ1-5	TRBD1	TGTGCCAGTAGACCCCGGGACAGGGACGCCGGGCGGAATCAGCCCCAGCATTTT	CASRPRDRDAGRNQPQHF
.	TRBV5-5	TRBJ1-1	.	TGTGCCAGCAGCTTGGGTGCCTCAAGCAACACTGAAGCTTCCTTT	CASSLGASSNTEASF
.	TRBV6-6	TRBJ1-6	TRBD1	TGTGCCAGCCGGGGGACAGACACACCCCTCCACTTT	CASRGTDTPLHF
.	TRBV20-1	TRBJ2-7	TRBD2	TGCAGTGCGGCCGGGACTAGCGGGAGGTGGTACGAGCAGTACTTC	CSAAGTSGRWYEQYF
many	TRBV7-2	TRBJ1-4	.	TGTGCCAGCAGCTTGTTCGGTGAAAAACTGTTTTTT	CASSLFGEKLFF
many	TRBV19	TRBJ1-1	.	TGTGCCAGCACGGGCAGGAGGAACACTGAAGCTTTCTTT	CASTGRRNTEAFF
.	TRBV14	TRBJ2-7	.	TGTGCCAGCAGCCAAGTTGGAGGTGCCGAGCAGTACTTC	CASSQVGGAEQYF
few	TRBV6-1	TRBJ1-5	.	TGTGCCAGCAAGGGGCTCAATCAGCCCCAGCATTTT	CASKGLNQPQHF
.	TRBV19	TRBJ1-1	.	TGTGCCAGTAGTATGGTCAGGGATAGGGCTGAAGCTTTCTTT	CASSMVRDRAEAFF
.	TRBV20-1	TRBJ2-7	.	TGCAGTGCCCTCCCGACAGGGAGGGACTACGAGCAGTACTTC	CSALPTGRDYEQYF
.	TRBV10-2	TRBJ2-7	TRBD2	TGTGCCAGCAGTTACCCCCCAAGAGGTAGCGGGATGATTAACGAGCAGTACTTC	CASSYPPRGSGMINEQYF
few	TRBV10-3	TRBJ2-2	TRBD1	TGTGCCATCAGAGGACAGGGGGACACCGGGGAGCTGTTTTTT	CAIRGQGDTGELFF
many	TRBV19	TRBJ2-7	.	TGTGCCAGTAGTTCCCAGGGATGGGACGACCACGAGCAGTACTTC	CASSSQGWDDHEQYF
few	TRBV7-2	TRBJ2-7	.	TGTGCCAGCAGCTCGGCTGCGGGACAGCAATACGAGCAGTACTTC	CASSSAAGQQYEQYF
few	TRBV4-3	TRBJ2-7	TRBD1	TGCGCCAGCAGCCAAGGGGGGGACAGGGTGCACGAGCAGTACTTC	CASSQGGDRVHEQYF
.	TRBV5-1	TRBJ2-2	TRBD1	TGCGCCAGCAGCTTGGCCGACAGGGGAGGCACCGGGGAGCTGTTTTTT	CASSLADRGGTGELFF